The rows below give T cell receptor beta chains drawn from one sample of a study of blood T cell repertoires in COVID-19. TCRdb's table, derived via immunoSEQ multiplex PCR, lists solely in-frame clones and lacks some. The top ten hold approximately 8% of the sample, which has some 490,000 clones, approximately 86% seen once. Sequences were obtained from PBMCs or T cells enriched from blood (not recorded which). These receptors were taken from a woman aged 55-69 years who had recovered from COVID-19. Each CDR3 is given with its conserved first and last residue. The D gene is left open where the match is weak. Expanded clones get a size class; other rows say once, few or many, or leave the size out.

clone_size: .
v_call: TRBV30
d_call: .
j_call: TRBJ1-2
cdr3_nt: TGTGCCTGGAGTGGAGGCTATGGCTACACCTTC
cdr3_aa: CAWSGGYGYTF

clone_size: .
v_call: TRBV7-9
d_call: .
j_call: TRBJ1-4
cdr3_nt: TGTGCCAGCAGCTTGGGGGCCGGGGTTGAAAAACTGTTTTTT
cdr3_aa: CASSLGAGVEKLFF

clone_size: .
v_call: TRBV19
d_call: .
j_call: TRBJ1-2
cdr3_nt: TGTGCCAGTAGTTCACAGGGAACGGATGGCTACACCTTC
cdr3_aa: CASSSQGTDGYTF

clone_size: .
v_call: TRBV12-3/TRBV12-4
d_call: .
j_call: TRBJ2-5
cdr3_nt: TGTGCCAGCAGTTTGTCTAGCCAGACCCAGTACTTC
cdr3_aa: CASSLSSQTQYF

clone_size: .
v_call: TRBV7-8
d_call: TRBD1
j_call: TRBJ2-2
cdr3_nt: TGTGCCAGCAGCTTATACAGGGGCGGAACCGGGGAGCTGTTTTTT
cdr3_aa: CASSLYRGGTGELFF

clone_size: .
v_call: TRBV12-3/TRBV12-4
d_call: TRBD1
j_call: TRBJ1-1
cdr3_nt: TGTGCCAGCAGTACAGGGGGCACTGAAGCTTTCTTT
cdr3_aa: CASSTGGTEAFF

clone_size: .
v_call: TRBV7-2
d_call: .
j_call: TRBJ1-6
cdr3_nt: TGTGCCAGCAGCTTAATTGCAGGGGATAATTCACCCCTCCACTTT
cdr3_aa: CASSLIAGDNSPLHF

clone_size: once
v_call: TRBV2
d_call: .
j_call: TRBJ1-1
cdr3_nt: TGTGCCAGAATCGGGACAATGAACACTGAAGCTTTCTTT
cdr3_aa: CARIGTMNTEAFF

clone_size: many
v_call: TRBV12-5
d_call: TRBD1
j_call: TRBJ1-5
cdr3_nt: TGTGCTAGTGGGGTGGGACAGGGGGCAGGACAGCCCCAGCATTTT
cdr3_aa: CASGVGQGAGQPQHF

clone_size: once
v_call: TRBV7-9
d_call: TRBD2
j_call: TRBJ2-3
cdr3_nt: TGTGCCAGCAGCTTCCAGCGGGGGACCACAGATACGCAGTATTTT
cdr3_aa: CASSFQRGTTDTQYF

clone_size: .
v_call: TRBV19
d_call: .
j_call: TRBJ1-3
cdr3_nt: TGTGCCAGTACCAGGACAGCTGGAAACACCATATATTTT
cdr3_aa: CASTRTAGNTIYF

clone_size: .
v_call: TRBV5-4
d_call: .
j_call: TRBJ2-5
cdr3_nt: TGTGCCAGCAGCCCGAGTGGGGGGACAGAGACCCAGTACTTC
cdr3_aa: CASSPSGGTETQYF

clone_size: .
v_call: TRBV3-1/TRBV3-2
d_call: .
j_call: TRBJ1-3
cdr3_nt: TGTGCCAGCAGCCACCGACAGGTTTTTGGAAACACCATATATTTT
cdr3_aa: CASSHRQVFGNTIYF

clone_size: .
v_call: TRBV3-1/TRBV3-2
d_call: .
j_call: TRBJ2-5
cdr3_nt: TGTGCCAGCAGCCAAGTGGGAGGAGGAGAGACCCAGTACTTC
cdr3_aa: CASSQVGGGETQYF

clone_size: .
v_call: TRBV10-3
d_call: .
j_call: TRBJ2-2
cdr3_nt: TGTGCCATCAGTGAGTTGGCATCGAACACCGGGGAGCTGTTTTTT
cdr3_aa: CAISELASNTGELFF

clone_size: .
v_call: TRBV5-1
d_call: .
j_call: TRBJ2-3
cdr3_nt: TGCGCCAGCAGCTTAGTGGGCATTAACACAGATACGCAGTATTTT
cdr3_aa: CASSLVGINTDTQYF

clone_size: .
v_call: TRBV11-2
d_call: .
j_call: TRBJ1-2
cdr3_nt: TGTGCCAGCAGCTTAGAAGGGGGAATACGTGGCTACACCTTC
cdr3_aa: CASSLEGGIRGYTF

clone_size: .
v_call: TRBV9
d_call: .
j_call: TRBJ1-5
cdr3_nt: TGTGCCAGCAGCGTAGTAGGGGCACATCAGCCCCAGCATTTT
cdr3_aa: CASSVVGAHQPQHF

clone_size: .
v_call: TRBV4-1
d_call: .
j_call: TRBJ2-2
cdr3_nt: TGCGCCAGCAGCCAACAGTCGAACACCGGGGAGCTGTTTTTT
cdr3_aa: CASSQQSNTGELFF

clone_size: once
v_call: TRBV28
d_call: TRBD1
j_call: TRBJ2-2
cdr3_nt: TGTGCCAGCAGTACAGGGGGTTTGGGCACCGGGGAGCTGTTTTTT
cdr3_aa: CASSTGGLGTGELFF

clone_size: .
v_call: TRBV12-3/TRBV12-4
d_call: .
j_call: TRBJ1-2
cdr3_nt: TGTGCCAGCAGTTTACGGGGGAGCCATGGCTACACCTTC
cdr3_aa: CASSLRGSHGYTF

clone_size: .
v_call: TRBV13
d_call: TRBD1
j_call: TRBJ1-1
cdr3_nt: TGTGCCAGCAGTCCCAGTGGTGGGACAGTGAACACTGAAGCTTTCTTT
cdr3_aa: CASSPSGGTVNTEAFF

clone_size: .
v_call: TRBV5-4
d_call: TRBD2
j_call: TRBJ2-3
cdr3_nt: TGTGCCAGCAGCCCCCGAGCGGGGTCTCCTAGCACAGATACGCAGTATTTT
cdr3_aa: CASSPRAGSPSTDTQYF

clone_size: .
v_call: TRBV20-1
d_call: .
j_call: TRBJ2-3
cdr3_nt: TGCAGTGCTAGTACAGGGAGTTTTCGCACAGATACGCAGTATTTT
cdr3_aa: CSASTGSFRTDTQYF

clone_size: .
v_call: TRBV5-4
d_call: .
j_call: TRBJ2-7
cdr3_nt: TGTGCCAGCAGCTTAAGTCGGTCGTCGTACGCCTCCTACGAGCAGTACTTC
cdr3_aa: CASSLSRSSYASYEQYF

clone_size: .
v_call: TRBV25-1
d_call: TRBD1
j_call: TRBJ2-3
cdr3_nt: TGTGCCAGCCAGACCGCAGGACAGGGGAGAACAGATACGCAGTATTTT
cdr3_aa: CASQTAGQGRTDTQYF

clone_size: .
v_call: TRBV2
d_call: .
j_call: TRBJ1-2
cdr3_nt: TGTGCCAGCAGTGAACTCCTCGCCCGGGGCTATGGCTACACCTTC
cdr3_aa: CASSELLARGYGYTF

clone_size: .
v_call: TRBV10-1
d_call: .
j_call: TRBJ1-1
cdr3_nt: TGCGCCAGCAGTGAAGCCGGGAAGGGTACGACTGAAGCTTTCTTT
cdr3_aa: CASSEAGKGTTEAFF

clone_size: .
v_call: TRBV28
d_call: .
j_call: TRBJ1-1
cdr3_nt: TGTGCCAGCATTTCGAGGGCGGGGGAATCTGAAGCTTTCTTT
cdr3_aa: CASISRAGESEAFF

clone_size: .
v_call: TRBV3-1/TRBV3-2
d_call: .
j_call: TRBJ1-2
cdr3_nt: TGTGCCAGCAGCCCTGCGGGGATTTCTAACTATGGCTACACCTTC
cdr3_aa: CASSPAGISNYGYTF

clone_size: .
v_call: TRBV12-3/TRBV12-4
d_call: .
j_call: TRBJ1-6
cdr3_nt: TGTGCCACCAGCAGGGAAAGGAATTCACCCCTCCACTTT
cdr3_aa: CATSRERNSPLHF

clone_size: .
v_call: TRBV6-6
d_call: .
j_call: TRBJ2-1
cdr3_nt: TGTGCCAGCAGTTACTCGAATAGCGGACCAGAGCAGTTCTTC
cdr3_aa: CASSYSNSGPEQFF

clone_size: .
v_call: TRBV29-1
d_call: .
j_call: TRBJ1-2
cdr3_nt: TGCAGCGTTGACAGGGGTATAGAGGGTAACTATGGCTACACCTTC
cdr3_aa: CSVDRGIEGNYGYTF

clone_size: .
v_call: TRBV5-1
d_call: .
j_call: TRBJ2-3
cdr3_nt: TGCGCCAGCAGCTCGATTCAGGGTCGAACAGATACGCAGTATTTT
cdr3_aa: CASSSIQGRTDTQYF

clone_size: .
v_call: TRBV11-2
d_call: TRBD1
j_call: TRBJ2-5
cdr3_nt: TGTGCCAGCAGCCCAATACGACGGGACAGGGGGCAAGGAGGGACCCAGTACTTC
cdr3_aa: CASSPIRRDRGQGGTQYF

clone_size: .
v_call: TRBV5-1
d_call: TRBD1
j_call: TRBJ2-7
cdr3_nt: TGCGCCAGCAGCTTGTCAACGGGGACAGTCTCCTACGAGCAGTACTTC
cdr3_aa: CASSLSTGTVSYEQYF

clone_size: .
v_call: TRBV4-2
d_call: TRBD2
j_call: TRBJ2-3
cdr3_nt: TGTGCCAGCAGCCGCCCGCCCCAGACTAGCGGGGGGGCCGTACGGCAGTATTTT
cdr3_aa: CASSRPPQTSGGAVRQYF

clone_size: few
v_call: TRBV20-1
d_call: .
j_call: TRBJ1-2
cdr3_nt: TGCAGTGCTACCACGGACTATGGCTACACCTTC
cdr3_aa: CSATTDYGYTF

clone_size: .
v_call: TRBV27
d_call: .
j_call: TRBJ1-6
cdr3_nt: TGTGCCAGCAGTTTGAGGGGGTCACCCCTCCACTTT
cdr3_aa: CASSLRGSPLHF

clone_size: .
v_call: TRBV5-4
d_call: .
j_call: TRBJ2-2
cdr3_nt: TGTGCCAGCAGAGAAACCGGGGTCCACACCGGGGAGCTGTTTTTT
cdr3_aa: CASRETGVHTGELFF

clone_size: .
v_call: TRBV6-5
d_call: TRBD1
j_call: TRBJ2-2
cdr3_nt: TGTGCCAGCAGACCGGGACAGTATCCCGGGGAGCTGTTTTTT
cdr3_aa: CASRPGQYPGELFF